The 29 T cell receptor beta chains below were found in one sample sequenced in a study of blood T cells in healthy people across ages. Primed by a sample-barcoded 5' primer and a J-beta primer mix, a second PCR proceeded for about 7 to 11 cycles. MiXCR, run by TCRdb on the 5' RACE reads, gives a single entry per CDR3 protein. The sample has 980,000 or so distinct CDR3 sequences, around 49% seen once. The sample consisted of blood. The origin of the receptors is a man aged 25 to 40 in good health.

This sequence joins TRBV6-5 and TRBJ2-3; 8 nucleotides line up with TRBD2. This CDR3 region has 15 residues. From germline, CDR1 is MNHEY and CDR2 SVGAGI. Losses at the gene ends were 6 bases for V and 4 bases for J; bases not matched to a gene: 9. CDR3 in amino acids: CASRPLAGGSDTQYF. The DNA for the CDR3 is TGTGCCAGCAGACCCCTGGCGGGGGGTTCAGATACGCAGTATTTT.

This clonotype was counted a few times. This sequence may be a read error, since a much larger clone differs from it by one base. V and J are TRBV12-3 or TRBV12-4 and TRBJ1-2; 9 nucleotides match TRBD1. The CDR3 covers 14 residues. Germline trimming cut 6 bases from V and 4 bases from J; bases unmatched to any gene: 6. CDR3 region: CASRPGTGTYGYTF. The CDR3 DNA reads TGTGCCAGCAGGCCCGGGACAGGGACCTATGGCTACACCTTC.

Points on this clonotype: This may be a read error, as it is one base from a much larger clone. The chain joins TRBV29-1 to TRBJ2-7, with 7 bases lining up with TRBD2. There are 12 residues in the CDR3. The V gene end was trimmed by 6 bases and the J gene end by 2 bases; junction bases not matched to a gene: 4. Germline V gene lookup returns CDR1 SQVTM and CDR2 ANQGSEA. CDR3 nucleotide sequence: TGCAGCGTGGGACTATCGGCCTACGAGCAGTACTTC. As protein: CSVGLSAYEQYF.

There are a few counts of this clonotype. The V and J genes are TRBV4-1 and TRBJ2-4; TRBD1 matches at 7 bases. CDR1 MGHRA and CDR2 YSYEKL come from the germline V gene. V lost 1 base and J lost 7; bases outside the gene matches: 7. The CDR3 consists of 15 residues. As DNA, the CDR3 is TGCGCCAGCAGCCAAGTTCGAACAGGGGAGAACATTCAGTACTTC. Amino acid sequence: CASSQVRTGENIQYF.

CDR3 DNA: TGTGCCAGCAGTCTAGGGAAAAGCGCAGATACGCAGTATTTT. This gives the protein CASSLGKSADTQYF. The rearrangement uses TRBV27 and TRBJ2-3; no reliable D call. Trimming removed 5 bases at V and 4 bases at J, with 13 bases between. Germline loops: CDR1 MNHEY, CDR2 SMNVEV (reference sequence). This CDR3 is 14 amino acids long.

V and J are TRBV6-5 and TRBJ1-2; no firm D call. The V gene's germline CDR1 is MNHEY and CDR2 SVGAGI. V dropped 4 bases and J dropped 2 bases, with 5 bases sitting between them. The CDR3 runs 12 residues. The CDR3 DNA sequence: TGTGCCAGCAGTTCCCCAAACTATGGCTACACCTTC. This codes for CASSSPNYGYTF.

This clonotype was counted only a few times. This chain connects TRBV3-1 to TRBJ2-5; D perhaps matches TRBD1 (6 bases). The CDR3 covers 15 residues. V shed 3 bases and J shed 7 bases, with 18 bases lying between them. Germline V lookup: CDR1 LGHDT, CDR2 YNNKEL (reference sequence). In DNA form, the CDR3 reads TGTGCCAGCAGCCATGAGGACAGCCTCCTGGGGACCCAGTACTTC. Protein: CASSHEDSLLGTQYF.

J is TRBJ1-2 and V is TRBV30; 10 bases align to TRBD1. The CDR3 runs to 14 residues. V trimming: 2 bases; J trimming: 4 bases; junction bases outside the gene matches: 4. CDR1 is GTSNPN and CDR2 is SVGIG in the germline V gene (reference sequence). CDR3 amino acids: CAWSPTGGSYGYTF. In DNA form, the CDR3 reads TGTGCCTGGAGTCCGACAGGGGGCTCCTATGGCTACACCTTC.

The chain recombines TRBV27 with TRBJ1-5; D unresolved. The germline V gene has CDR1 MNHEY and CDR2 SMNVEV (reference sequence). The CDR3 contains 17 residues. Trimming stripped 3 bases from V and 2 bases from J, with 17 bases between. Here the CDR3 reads CASSFRWTGSGNQPQHF. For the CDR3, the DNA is TGTGCCAGCAGTTTCCGTTGGACGGGGTCGGGCAATCAGCCCCAGCATTTT.

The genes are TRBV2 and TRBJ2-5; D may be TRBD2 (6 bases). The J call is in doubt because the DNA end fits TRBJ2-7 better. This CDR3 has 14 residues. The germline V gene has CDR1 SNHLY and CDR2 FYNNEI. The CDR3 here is CASSGDSSSYEQYF. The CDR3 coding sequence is TGTGCCAGCAGTGGGGACTCTTCCTCCTACGAGCAGTACTTC.

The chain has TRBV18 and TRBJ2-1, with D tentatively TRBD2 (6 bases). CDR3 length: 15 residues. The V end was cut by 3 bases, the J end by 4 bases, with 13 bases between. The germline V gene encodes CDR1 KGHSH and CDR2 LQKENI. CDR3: CASSPYGGRYNEQFF. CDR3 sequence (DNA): TGTGCCAGCTCACCCTATGGGGGGAGATACAATGAGCAGTTCTTC.

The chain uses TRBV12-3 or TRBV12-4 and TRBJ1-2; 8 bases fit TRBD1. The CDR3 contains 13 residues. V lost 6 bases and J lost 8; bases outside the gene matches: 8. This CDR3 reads CASRTSGGQGYTF. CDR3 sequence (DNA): TGTGCCAGCAGGACTTCAGGGGGCCAGGGCTACACCTTC.

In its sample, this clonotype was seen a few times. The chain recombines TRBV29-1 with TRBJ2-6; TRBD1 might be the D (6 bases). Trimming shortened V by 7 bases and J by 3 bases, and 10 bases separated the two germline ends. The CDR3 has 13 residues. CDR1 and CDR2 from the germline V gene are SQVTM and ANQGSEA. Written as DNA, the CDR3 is TGCAGCGCACAGGGATTTGGGGCCAACGTCCTGACTTTC. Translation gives CSAQGFGANVLTF.

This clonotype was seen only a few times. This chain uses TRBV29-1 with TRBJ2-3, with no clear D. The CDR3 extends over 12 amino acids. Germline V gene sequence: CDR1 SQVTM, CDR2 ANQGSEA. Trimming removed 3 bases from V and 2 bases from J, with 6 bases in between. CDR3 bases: TGCAGCGTTGAGGAGAACACAGATACGCAGTATTTT. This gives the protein CSVEENTDTQYF.

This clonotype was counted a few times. The DNA for the CDR3 is TGCAGTGCTAGTGGCGGCGACGGACCAACCTACGAGCAGTACTTC. Translated, it gives CSASGGDGPTYEQYF. This rearrangement joins TRBV20-1 to TRBJ2-7; no firm D call. Trimming cost V 3 bases and J 2 bases, with 17 bases left between them. CDR3 length equals 15 residues. Germline lookup yields CDR1 DFQATT and CDR2 SNEGSKA (reference sequence).

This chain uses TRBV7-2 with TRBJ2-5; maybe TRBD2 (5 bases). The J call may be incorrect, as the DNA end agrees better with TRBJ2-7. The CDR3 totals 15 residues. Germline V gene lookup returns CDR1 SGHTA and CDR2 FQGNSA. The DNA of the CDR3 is TGTGCCAGCAGCGCCGTGGACTGGAAAGTGCACGAGCAGTACTTC. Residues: CASSAVDWKVHEQYF.

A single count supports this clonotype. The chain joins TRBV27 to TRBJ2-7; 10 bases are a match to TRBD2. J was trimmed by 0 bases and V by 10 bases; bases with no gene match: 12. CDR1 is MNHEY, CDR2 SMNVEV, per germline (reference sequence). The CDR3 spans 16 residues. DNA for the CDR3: TGTGCCAACAGACTGAATAGCGGGGGGCTCTCCTACGAGCAGTACTTC. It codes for CANRLNSGGLSYEQYF.

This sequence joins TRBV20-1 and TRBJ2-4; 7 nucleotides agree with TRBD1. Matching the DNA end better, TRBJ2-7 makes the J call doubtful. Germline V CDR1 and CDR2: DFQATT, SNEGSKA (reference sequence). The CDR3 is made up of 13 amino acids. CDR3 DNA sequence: TGCAGTGCCCATGCGAGACAGGGTTCCGAGCAGTACTTC. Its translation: CSAHARQGSEQYF.

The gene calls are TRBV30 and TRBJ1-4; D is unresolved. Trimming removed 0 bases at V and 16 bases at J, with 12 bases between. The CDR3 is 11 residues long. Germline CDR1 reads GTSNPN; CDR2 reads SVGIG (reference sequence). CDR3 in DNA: TGTGCCTGGAGTGTCGGCCAGGTTCAGTTTTTT. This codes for CAWSVGQVQFF. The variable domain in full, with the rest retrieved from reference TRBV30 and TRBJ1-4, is SQTIHQWPATLVQPVGSPLSLECTVEGTSNPNLYWYRQAAGRGLQLLFYSVGIGQISSEVPQNLSASRPQDRQFILSSKKLLLSDSGFYLCAWSVGQVQFFGSGTQLSVL.

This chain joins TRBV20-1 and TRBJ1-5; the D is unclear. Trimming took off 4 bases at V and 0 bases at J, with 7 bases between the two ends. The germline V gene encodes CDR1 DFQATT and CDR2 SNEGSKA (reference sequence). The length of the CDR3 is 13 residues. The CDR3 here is CSAIGLSNQPQHF. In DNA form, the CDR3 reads TGCAGTGCTATCGGCCTTAGCAATCAGCCCCAGCATTTT.

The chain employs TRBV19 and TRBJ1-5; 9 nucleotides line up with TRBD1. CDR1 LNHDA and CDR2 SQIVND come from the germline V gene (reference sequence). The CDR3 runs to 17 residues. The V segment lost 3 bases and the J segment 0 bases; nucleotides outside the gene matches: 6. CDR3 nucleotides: TGTGCCAGTAGTATTACAGGGGGCCACAATAGCAATCAGCCCCAGCATTTT. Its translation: CASSITGGHNSNQPQHF.

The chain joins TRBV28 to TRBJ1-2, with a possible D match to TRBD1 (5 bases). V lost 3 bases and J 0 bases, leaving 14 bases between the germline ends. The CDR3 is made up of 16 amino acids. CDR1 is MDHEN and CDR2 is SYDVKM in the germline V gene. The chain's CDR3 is CASSFQGKRANYGYTF. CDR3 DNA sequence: TGTGCCAGCAGTTTCCAGGGAAAGAGAGCTAACTATGGCTACACCTTC.

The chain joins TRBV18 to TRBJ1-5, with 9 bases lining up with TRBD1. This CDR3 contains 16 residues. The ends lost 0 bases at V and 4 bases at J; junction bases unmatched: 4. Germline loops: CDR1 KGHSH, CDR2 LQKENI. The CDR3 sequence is CASSPPMGQGNQPQHF. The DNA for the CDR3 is TGTGCCAGCTCACCACCGATGGGACAGGGAAATCAGCCCCAGCATTTT.

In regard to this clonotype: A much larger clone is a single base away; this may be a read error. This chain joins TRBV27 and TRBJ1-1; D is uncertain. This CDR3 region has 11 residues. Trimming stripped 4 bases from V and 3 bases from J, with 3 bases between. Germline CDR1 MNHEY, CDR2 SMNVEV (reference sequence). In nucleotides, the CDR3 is TGTGCCAGCAGTTGGTACACTGAAGCTTTCTTT. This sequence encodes CASSWYTEAFF.

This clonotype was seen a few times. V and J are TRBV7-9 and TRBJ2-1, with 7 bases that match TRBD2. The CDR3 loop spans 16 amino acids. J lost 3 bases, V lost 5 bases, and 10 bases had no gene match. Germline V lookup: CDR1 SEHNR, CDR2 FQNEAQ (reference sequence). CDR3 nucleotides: TGTGCCAGCAGCCCCCGCGCCAGCGGGGTCTACAATGAGCAGTTCTTC. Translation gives CASSPRASGVYNEQFF. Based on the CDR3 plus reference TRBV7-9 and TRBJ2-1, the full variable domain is DTGVSQNPRHKITKRGQNVTFRCDPISEHNRLYWYRQTLGQGPEFLTYFQNEAQLEKSRLLSDRFSAERPKGSFSTLEIQRTEQGDSAMYLCASSPRASGVYNEQFFGPGTRLTVL.

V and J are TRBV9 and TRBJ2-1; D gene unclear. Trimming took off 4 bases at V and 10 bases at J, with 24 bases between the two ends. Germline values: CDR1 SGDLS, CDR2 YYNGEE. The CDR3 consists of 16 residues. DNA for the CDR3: TGTGCCAGCAGCCTCTTGGGCACATCGGGTAACCGGGAGCAGTTCTTC. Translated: CASSLLGTSGNREQFF. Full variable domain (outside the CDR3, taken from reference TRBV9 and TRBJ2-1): DSGVTQTPKHLITATGQRVTLRCSPRSGDLSVYWYQQSLDQGLQFLIQYYNGEERAKGNILERFSAQQFPDLHSELNLSSLELGDSALYFCASSLLGTSGNREQFFGPGTRLTVL.

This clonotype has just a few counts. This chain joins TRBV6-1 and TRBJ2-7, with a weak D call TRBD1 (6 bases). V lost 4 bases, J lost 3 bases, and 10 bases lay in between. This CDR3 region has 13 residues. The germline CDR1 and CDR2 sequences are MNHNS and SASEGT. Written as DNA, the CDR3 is TGTGCCAGCAGTGCCCGGACAGACTACGAGCAGTACTTC. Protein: CASSARTDYEQYF.

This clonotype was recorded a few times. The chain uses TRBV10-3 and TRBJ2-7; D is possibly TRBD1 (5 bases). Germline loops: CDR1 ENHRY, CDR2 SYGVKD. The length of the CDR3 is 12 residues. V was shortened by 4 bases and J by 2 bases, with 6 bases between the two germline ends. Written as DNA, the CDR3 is TGTGCCATCAGTGCAGGGACCTACGAGCAGTACTTC. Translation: CAISAGTYEQYF.

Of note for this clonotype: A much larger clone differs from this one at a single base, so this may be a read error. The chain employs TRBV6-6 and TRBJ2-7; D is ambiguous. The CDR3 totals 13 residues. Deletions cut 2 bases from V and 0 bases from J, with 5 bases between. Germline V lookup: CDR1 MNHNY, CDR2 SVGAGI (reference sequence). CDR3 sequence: CASSYEPSYEQYF. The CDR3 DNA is TGTGCCAGCAGTTACGAGCCCTCCTACGAGCAGTACTTC.